This TCR beta chain was sequenced for a study of CD4 T cells in relation to SARS-CoV-2 and coronaviruses. Turning to the study itself: PBMCs were cultured with antigen for over 8 days before TCR beta sequencing.

Profiled with immunoSEQ multiplex PCR; TCRdb holds only in-frame clones, not every one. The sample holds about 19,000 clones; just over 75% are singletons and the top ten take roughly a quarter. For this clone: Its antigen is unidentified.

Points from the study as a whole: Samples before the pandemic and after infection were not matched within any donor.

Unexposed donor CD4+ T cells date from 2011-2018, before the COVID-19 pandemic. CD4+ T cells were isolated from the cells after about nine days of culture. The CDR3 length is 15 residues. Germline V gives CDR1 SEHNR, CDR2 FQNEAQ (reference sequence). V was shortened by 0 bases and J by 5 bases, with 13 bases between the two germline ends. This chain uses TRBV7-9 with TRBJ1-1; no clear D gene. Material: CD4+ T cells from PBMCs, cultured in vitro. The sequence was obtained from a human donor in good health. CDR3 sequence reads: CASSLALGRGTEAFF. The CDR3 bases are TGTGCCAGCAGCTTAGCATTAGGGCGAGGGACTGAAGCTTTCTTT.